This T cell receptor (beta chain) was captured in a study of cytotoxic CD8 clonotypes in ibrutinib-treated CLL. The V and J ends lost 8 bases and 2 bases respectively, with 13 bases between them. Germline values: CDR1 GTSNPN, CDR2 SVGIG (reference sequence). The CDR3 contains 12 residues. Some clones are missing from TCRdb's copy, which holds only in-frame ones; the method was immunoSEQ multiplex PCR. The sample includes over 200,000 clones, roughly 65% seen only once; the top ten take 5.5% to 7%. V and J are TRBV30 and TRBJ2-7; a weak D match, TRBD1 (6 bases). The material was PBMCs, obtained after 12 months of ibrutinib treatment. This receptor was taken from a human donor with chronic lymphocytic leukemia. CDR3 amino acids: CAQGRGPYEQYF. CDR3 nucleotides: TGTGCCCAGGGGAGAGGACCCTACGAGCAGTACTTC.